The 4 T cell receptor beta chains presented below share a single source sample, sequenced in a study of CD8+ T cells in alopecia areata. As to treatment: oral pan-JAK inhibitor, 5-10 mg twice daily. RNA extraction was followed by reverse transcription into cDNA, which acted as the sequencing template. This table comes from immunoSEQ multiplex PCR, and its TCRdb copy is limited to in-frame clones, with some not included. The data contain approximately 300,000 clones, 58% of them singletons. The input for sequencing was CD4+ T cells sorted from blood, taken at week 24, from a patient treated with tofacitinib. Receptors were obtained from a human donor with alopecia areata.

This clone was observed a few times. V gene TRBV11-1 combines with J gene TRBJ2-2; D gene ambiguous. This CDR3 spans 14 amino acids. CDR1 is SGHAT, CDR2 FQDESV, per germline (reference sequence). V lost 5 bases and J 8 bases, leaving 15 bases between the germline ends. The CDR3 DNA reads TGTGCCAGCAGCCTAGGACCTCCCCAGGGGGAGCTGTTTTTT. Its protein product is CASSLGPPQGELFF.

This clone was detected a few times. This sample includes further DNA sequences coding for the same CDR3. The chain uses TRBV29-1 and TRBJ2-3, with a weak D call TRBD1 (6 bases). The germline gives CDR1 SQVTM, CDR2 ANQGSEA. The length of the CDR3 is 14 residues. V dropped 1 base and J dropped 1 base, with 9 bases sitting between them. For the CDR3, the DNA is TGCAGCGTTGAAGGGGCAGGGGGCACAGATACGCAGTATTTT. Encoded protein: CSVEGAGGTDTQYF.

The J gene is TRBJ2-3, the V gene TRBV6-5; weak D call: TRBD2 (5 bases). Trimming removed 5 bases at V and 1 base at J, with 10 bases between. CDR3 size: 14 residues. Germline V gene sequence: CDR1 MNHEY, CDR2 SVGAGI. CDR3 sequence (DNA): TGTGCCAGCAGTGACAACGGGGGCACAGATACGCAGTATTTT. Encoded protein: CASSDNGGTDTQYF.

The gene calls are TRBV2 and TRBJ1-2, with D perhaps matching TRBD1 (5 bases). Germline CDR1 reads SNHLY; CDR2 reads FYNNEI. The length of the CDR3 is 12 residues. V dropped 1 base and J dropped 14 bases, with 14 bases sitting between them. The CDR3 reads CASSEGEQVHTF. The CDR3 DNA is TGTGCCAGCAGTGAAGGGGAACAGGTTCATACCTTC.